This is a list of T cell receptor beta chains from one sample in a study of beta chain features in type 1 diabetes. The repertoire was sequenced with immunoSEQ multiplex PCR; TCRdb's copy has only in-frame clones and lacks some. Among 30,000 to 40,000 clones listed, roughly 67% were seen once. Specimen: Tregs from blood. The receptors were gathered from a woman aged 25 to 39 in good health. The CDR3 runs from the conserved cysteine through the conserved F or W. Each record gives: clone size, D gene, CDR3 length, J gene, V gene, CDR3 DNA, CDR3 protein. D genes are given only for firm matches. The size entry is marked missing in some rows and otherwise reads once, few, many or a size class.

>few|TRBD1|15|TRBJ2-3|TRBV5-1
TGCGCCAGCAGCTTGATGACAGGGATCACAGATACGCAGTATTTT
CASSLMTGITDTQYF
>once|-|15|TRBJ2-7|TRBV18
TGTGCCAGCTCACCAGCCGGGGAGCGTCGATACGAGCAGTACTTC
CASSPAGERRYEQYF
>-|-|11|TRBJ2-3|TRBV7-2
TGTGCCAGCAGCTTACTCGATACGCAGTATTTT
CASSLLDTQYF
>-|TRBD2|16|TRBJ2-3|TRBV30
TGTGCCTGGAGCAACTTACTAGCGGAGTTCACAGATACGCAGTATTTT
CAWSNLLAEFTDTQYF
>few|-|16|TRBJ1-5|TRBV7-2
TGTGCCAGCAGCCTCGATCCCGGGATCCGCAATCAGCCCCAGCATTTT
CASSLDPGIRNQPQHF
>once|TRBD2|19|TRBJ2-3|TRBV28
TGTGCCAGCAGCACCCCCTGGGCCTTACTAGCGGGAGAGGGTCGTACGCAGTATTTT
CASSTPWALLAGEGRTQYF
>few|TRBD1|14|TRBJ2-2|TRBV6-5
TGTGCCAGGGGGGACAGGGGGGACACCGGGGAGCTGTTTTTT
CARGDRGDTGELFF
>few|TRBD1|15|TRBJ2-1|TRBV4-2
TGTGCCAGCAGCTCGCAGGGGACAGGGGTCAATGAGCAGTTCTTC
CASSSQGTGVNEQFF
>-|-|15|TRBJ1-5|TRBV6-5
TGTGCCAGCAGCCCACAGATTAATAGCAATCAGCCCCAGCATTTT
CASSPQINSNQPQHF
>-|TRBD2|19|TRBJ2-7|TRBV28
TGTGCCAGCAGTTTAGCCGGAAGAGGGCGGGAGGGGTCCTCCTACGAGCAGTACTTC
CASSLAGRGREGSSYEQYF
>-|-|15|TRBJ1-2|TRBV28
TGTGCCAGCAGACAAAGGGGGGGTTTAGGCTATGGCTACACCTTC
CASRQRGGLGYGYTF
>few|-|16|TRBJ2-5|TRBV21-1
TGTGCCAGCAGCAAAGTGCGGCCGTACTTTAAAGAGACCCAGTACTTC
CASSKVRPYFKETQYF
>few|TRBD1|14|TRBJ1-5|TRBV6-5
TGTGCCAGCAGGCCCCCAGGGGGGCATCAGCCCCAGCATTTT
CASRPPGGHQPQHF
>-|TRBD2|18|TRBJ2-1|TRBV7-2
TGTGCCAGCAGCTTAGTAGCGGGACTAGCGGGAGGCGTGAATGAGCAGTTCTTC
CASSLVAGLAGGVNEQFF
>-|TRBD1|13|TRBJ1-1|TRBV7-3
TGTGCCAGCAGCCCACAGGGGAGCACTGAAGCTTTCTTT
CASSPQGSTEAFF
>-|TRBD1|13|TRBJ1-1|TRBV10-3
TGTGCCATCAGGGGACAGCAAAACACTGAAGCTTTCTTT
CAIRGQQNTEAFF
>-|TRBD2|15|TRBJ2-1|TRBV18
TGTGCCAGCTCACCAAGAGGGAGGGCCTACAATGAGCAGTTCTTC
CASSPRGRAYNEQFF
>-|-|22|TRBJ2-3|TRBV28
TGTGCCAGCAGTCGGCTAGGGGCGGGCGGCTTCGGGAGCCTTAGGTACGCAGATACGCAGTATTTT
CASSRLGAGGFGSLRYADTQYF
>-|TRBD2|17|TRBJ2-1|TRBV28
TGTGCCAGCAGTTTATGGGATCTAGCGGGAGGGCCGGGTGAGCAGTTCTTC
CASSLWDLAGGPGEQFF
>-|-|16|TRBJ2-1|TRBV29-1
TGCAGCGTTGTCCAACAATTCGTGGGAGTCTACAATGAGCAGTTCTTC
CSVVQQFVGVYNEQFF
>-|-|14|TRBJ2-3|TRBV7-2
TGTGCCAGCAGCTTCTTAGCGAGAGGTGATACGCAGTATTTT
CASSFLARGDTQYF
>-|-|16|TRBJ2-1|TRBV5-1
TGCGCCAGCAGCTTAGGAGGAAGGATGGCCTACAATGAGCAGTTCTTC
CASSLGGRMAYNEQFF
>-|TRBD2|15|TRBJ2-7|TRBV7-2
TGTGCCAGCAGCTTAGTCCGTCTAGCGGCTTACGAGCAGTACTTC
CASSLVRLAAYEQYF
>-|TRBD2|15|TRBJ2-3|TRBV5-4
TGTGCCAGCAGCTTGAAGCGGGAGGTCCCAGATACGCAGTATTTT
CASSLKREVPDTQYF